One and the same sample provided the 10 T cell receptor beta chains below, sequenced in a study of T cells in Graves' hyperthyroidism and ophthalmopathy. Amplification of TCR beta CDR3 regions was performed using RNA transcripts as template. RT-PCR in the first round (using the HTBI primer set) targeted the TCR CDR3. One entry per CDR3 protein results from TCRdb running MiXCR on the multiplex PCR reads. The sample contains 45,000 to 55,000 distinct CDR3 sequences, roughly half of which appear only once. Sequencing was done on a sample of peripheral blood or thyroid tissue (not recorded which). These receptors were taken from a man aged 18 to 30 with Graves' hyperthyroidism.

This clonotype showed up many times. This sequence joins TRBV20-1 and TRBJ2-3; 11 bases align to TRBD2. Germline V gives CDR1 DFQATT, CDR2 SNEGSKA (reference sequence). The CDR3 has 15 residues. J lost 4 bases, V lost 3 bases, and 6 bases had no gene match. The CDR3 region is CSASLLAGGADTQYF. CDR3 nucleotides: TGCAGTGCTAGTCTTCTAGCGGGAGGAGCAGATACGCAGTATTTT.

The chain uses TRBV20-1 and TRBJ2-7; D might be TRBD2 (6 bases). Germline CDR1 and CDR2: DFQATT and SNEGSKA (reference sequence). CDR3 length: 14 amino acids. Trimming left V 6 bases short and J 7 bases short, with 22 bases between. CDR3 loop: CSASNGGITGEQYF. CDR3 nucleotides: TGCAGTGCAAGTAACGGAGGGATCACGGGTGAGCAGTACTTC.

The rearrangement joins TRBV29-1 to TRBJ2-7, with D perhaps being TRBD1 or TRBD2 (6 bases each). The length of the CDR3 is 15 residues. Trimming took 6 bases from V and 0 from J, leaving 18 bases between them. From germline, CDR1 is SQVTM and CDR2 ANQGSEA. CDR3 nucleotide sequence: TGCAGCGTCCAAGGGGGACTGGACCTCTCCTACGAGCAGTACTTC. Residues: CSVQGGLDLSYEQYF.

The chain recombines TRBV5-1 with TRBJ1-1, with 7 bases lining up with TRBD1. With V trimmed by 0 bases and J by 6 bases, 2 bases remained unmatched. Germline V lookup: CDR1 SGHRS, CDR2 YFSETQ. This CDR3 contains 13 residues. The CDR3 bases are TGCGCCAGCAGCTTGGACCAGGGGGCTGAAGCTTTCTTT. It specifies CASSLDQGAEAFF.

Many counts were recorded for this clonotype. The genes are TRBV7-9 and TRBJ2-7; 10 positions agree with TRBD1. J was trimmed by 3 bases and V by 3 bases; bases with no gene match: 8. Germline CDR1 SEHNR, CDR2 FQNEAQ (reference sequence). The CDR3 loop spans 16 amino acids. The CDR3 sequence: CASSFKPGQGYYEQYF. Here the CDR3 DNA reads TGTGCCAGCAGCTTTAAACCGGGACAGGGGTACTACGAGCAGTACTTC.

This clonotype was seen repeatedly, ten times or more. The chain combines TRBV29-1 with TRBJ2-3, with 9 positions matching TRBD2. The germline CDR1 and CDR2 sequences are SQVTM and ANQGSEA. V trimming: 7 bases; J trimming: 6 bases; junction bases outside the gene matches: 11. CDR3 size: 14 residues. The CDR3 spells CSASTSGFMDTQYF. The CDR3 nucleotides are TGCAGCGCTTCGACTAGCGGATTTATGGATACGCAGTATTTT.

This clonotype was seen at least ten times. The chain has TRBV9 and TRBJ2-3; TRBD1 is a possible D gene (6 bases). There are 15 residues in the CDR3. V lost 4 bases and J lost 2, with 14 bases in between. CDR1 is SGDLS, CDR2 YYNGEE, per germline. The CDR3 is CASSPGTPFTDTQYF. CDR3 nucleotide sequence: TGTGCCAGCAGCCCCGGGACACCATTCACAGATACGCAGTATTTT.

This clonotype has at least ten counts. The chain recombines TRBV10-3 with TRBJ1-1; 8 bases are shared with TRBD1. The V segment lost 6 bases and the J segment 5 bases; nucleotides outside the gene matches: 8. The V gene's germline CDR1 is ENHRY and CDR2 SYGVKD. The CDR3 runs to 14 residues. CDR3 in DNA: TGTGCCATCAGGGAGGCAGGGGGCGCAACTGAAGCTTTCTTT. It codes for CAIREAGGATEAFF.

This clonotype was counted at least ten times. CDR3 sequence (DNA): TGTGCCAGCAGACCCGACAGGGGAACTGAAGCTTTCTTT. Translated: CASRPDRGTEAFF. The rearrangement uses TRBV28 and TRBJ1-1; TRBD1 aligns across 8 bases. Germline-derived CDR1 and CDR2 are MDHEN and SYDVKM. The CDR3 totals 13 residues. The ends lost 6 bases at V and 5 bases at J; junction bases unmatched: 5.

This chain joins TRBV19 and TRBJ2-7; 7 nucleotides match TRBD1. The junction had 4 bases not matched to a gene; V was cut back by 3 bases and J by 2 bases. There are 14 residues in the CDR3. Germline-derived CDR1 and CDR2 are LNHDA and SQIVND (reference sequence). DNA of the CDR3: TGTGCCAGTAGTATGGCCGGGACAGCCTACGAGCAGTACTTC. Its translation: CASSMAGTAYEQYF.